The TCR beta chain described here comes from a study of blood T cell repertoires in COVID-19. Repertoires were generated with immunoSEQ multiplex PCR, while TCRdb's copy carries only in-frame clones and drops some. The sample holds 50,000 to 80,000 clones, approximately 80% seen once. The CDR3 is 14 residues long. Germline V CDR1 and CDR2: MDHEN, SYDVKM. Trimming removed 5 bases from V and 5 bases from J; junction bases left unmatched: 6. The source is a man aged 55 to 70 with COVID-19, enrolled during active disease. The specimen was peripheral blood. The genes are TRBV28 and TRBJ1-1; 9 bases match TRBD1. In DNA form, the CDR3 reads TGTGCCAGCAGTAAACAGGGGGCGAGGACTGAAGCTTTCTTT. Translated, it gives CASSKQGARTEAFF.